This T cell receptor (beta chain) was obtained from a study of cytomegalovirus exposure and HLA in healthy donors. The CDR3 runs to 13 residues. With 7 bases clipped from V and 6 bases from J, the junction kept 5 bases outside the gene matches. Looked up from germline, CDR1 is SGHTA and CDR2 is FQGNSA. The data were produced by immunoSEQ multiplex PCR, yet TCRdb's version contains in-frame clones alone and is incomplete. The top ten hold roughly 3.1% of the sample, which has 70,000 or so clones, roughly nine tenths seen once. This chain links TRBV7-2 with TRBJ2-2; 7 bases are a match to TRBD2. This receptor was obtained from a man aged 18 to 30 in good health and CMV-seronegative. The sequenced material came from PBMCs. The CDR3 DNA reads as TGTGCCAGCACCCCCCGGGGGGCCGGGGAGCTGTTTTTT. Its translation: CASTPRGAGELFF.